This T cell receptor beta chain was sequenced for a study of cytomegalovirus exposure and HLA in healthy donors. Germline lookup yields CDR1 MNHEY and CDR2 SVGAGI. This CDR3 is 14 amino acids long. This clone has only a few counts. PCR amplification relied on 60 Vbeta primers (plus 13 Jbeta primers). The repertoire was sequenced with immunoSEQ multiplex PCR; TCRdb's copy has only in-frame clones and lacks some. The table records 120,000 to 150,000 clones, 78% of them present only once. Sequencing was done on a sample of PBMCs. This TCR was sampled from a male donor in good health and CMV-seronegative. The chain combines TRBV6-5 with TRBJ2-5; a possible D gene is TRBD1 (6 bases). Near its end, the DNA agrees better with TRBJ2-7, so the J call may be wrong. In DNA form, the CDR3 reads TGTGCCAGCAGTAGGGGGACCTCTACGTACGAGCAGTACTTC. This gives the protein CASSRGTSTYEQYF.